A selection of T cell receptor beta chains follows, all from one sample in a study of a mutant IDH1 vaccine in newly diagnosed glioma. Produced via immunoSEQ multiplex PCR; TCRdb's table is partial and in-frame only. Counted here are some 60,000 clones, 80% occurring once; the ten biggest clones make up approximately 6.1%. Their antigens are not known. Sequencing used PBMCs, obtained from a glioma patient whose treatment included an IDH1 peptide vaccine. The receptors were gathered from a man aged 50 or older with glioma. CDR3s include the opening cysteine and the closing phenylalanine or tryptophan. Fields, in order: V gene, clone size, J gene, D gene, CDR3 DNA, CDR3 protein. The D gene is left open where the match is weak. Where a row states a size, it is once, few, many or the class of an expanded clone; other rows omit it.

>TRBV6-4|few|TRBJ1-1|NA
TGTGCCAGCAGTGTCGAGCTGAACACTGAAGCTTTCTTT
CASSVELNTEAFF
>TRBV5-6|NA|TRBJ1-1|NA
TGTGCCAGCAGCCCCGCGAACACTGAAGCTTTCTTT
CASSPANTEAFF
>TRBV4-1|NA|TRBJ1-2|TRBD1
TGCGCCAGCAGCCAAGAAGGGACAGGGGCCCTTAACTATGGCTACACCTTC
CASSQEGTGALNYGYTF
>TRBV4-1|NA|TRBJ2-1|NA
TGCGCCAGCAGTCGGGGGTCTGAGCAGTTCTTC
CASSRGSEQFF
>TRBV5-4|NA|TRBJ2-6|NA
TGTGCCAGCAGTTCCCCTGGGTATAGCTCTGGGGCCAACGTCCTGACTTTC
CASSSPGYSSGANVLTF
>TRBV27|NA|TRBJ2-1|NA
TGTGCCAGCAGTTTCCAGATTAACAATGAGCAGTTCTTC
CASSFQINNEQFF
>TRBV27|NA|TRBJ2-7|NA
TGTGCCAGCAGGCCATTGGGAGGCGAGCAGTACTTC
CASRPLGGEQYF
>TRBV27|NA|TRBJ1-2|TRBD1
TGTGCCAGCAGTTTATCGGGGGCAGGGGGCTATGGCTACACCTTC
CASSLSGAGGYGYTF
>TRBV29-1|NA|TRBJ2-1|TRBD2
TGCAGCGTTGAAAGCGGGAGGGGCCCCTACAATGAGCAGTTCTTC
CSVESGRGPYNEQFF
>TRBV2|NA|TRBJ2-3|NA
TGTGCCAGCAGTTCTACTAGGAGAGGAGGAGATACGCAGTATTTT
CASSSTRRGGDTQYF
>TRBV15|NA|TRBJ1-5|TRBD1
TGTGCCACCAGCAGAGATCGGACAGGGAATCAGCCCCAGCATTTT
CATSRDRTGNQPQHF
>TRBV18|NA|TRBJ2-5|NA
TGTGCCAGCTCACCACCGAGACAGCGGTCGGAGACCCAGTACTTC
CASSPPRQRSETQYF
>TRBV2|few|TRBJ1-1|NA
TGTGCCAGCAGTGAAGTAAGGGCAGGGAAAGCTTTCTTT
CASSEVRAGKAFF
>TRBV11-2|NA|TRBJ2-7|NA
TGTGCCAGCAGCTTAGTGGCAGGGTCCTACGAGCAGTACTTC
CASSLVAGSYEQYF
>TRBV6-6|once|TRBJ1-6|TRBD1
TGTGCCAGCTGGACAGGGGCTAATTCACCCCTCCACTTT
CASWTGANSPLHF
>TRBV6-5|NA|TRBJ2-2|NA
TGTGCCAGCAGTTCCGGGACTTCCACCGGGGAGCTGTTTTTT
CASSSGTSTGELFF
>TRBV27|NA|TRBJ1-2|NA
TGTGCCAGCAGTTTCACAGGGACGTCTAACTATGGCTACACCTTC
CASSFTGTSNYGYTF
>TRBV5-4|NA|TRBJ2-5|NA
TGTGCCAGCAGCTTGGTGGGACGTCAAGAGACCCAGTACTTC
CASSLVGRQETQYF
>TRBV2|NA|TRBJ2-7|NA
TGTGCCAGCGGGATAGCCTACGAGCAGTACTTC
CASGIAYEQYF
>TRBV21-1|once|TRBJ2-5|NA
TGTGCCAGCAGCAAAGGACAGGCCGAAGAGACCCAGTACTTC
CASSKGQAEETQYF
>TRBV6-1|NA|TRBJ2-5|NA
TGTGCCAGCAGTGAAGCTGTTTACAGGGAGTACCAAGAGACCCAGTACTTC
CASSEAVYREYQETQYF
>TRBV5-1|NA|TRBJ2-1|NA
TGCGCCAGCAGCTTGGAGGGCGGATCCTACAATGAGCAGTTCTTC
CASSLEGGSYNEQFF
>TRBV25-1|NA|TRBJ2-1|TRBD2
TGTGCCAGCAGACTAGCGGATAACAATGAGCAGTTCTTC
CASRLADNNEQFF
>TRBV11-3|NA|TRBJ1-4|NA
TGTGCCAGCAGCTTCGGGGGAGATGAAAAACTGTTTTTT
CASSFGGDEKLFF
>TRBV15|NA|TRBJ1-5|NA
TGTGCCACCAGCAGAGATCTAGGGCAGAATCAGCCCCAGCATTTT
CATSRDLGQNQPQHF
>TRBV9|NA|TRBJ2-5|NA
TGTGCCAGCAGCACCCAGGGGGGGGAGACCCAGTACTTC
CASSTQGGETQYF
>TRBV7-2|few|TRBJ1-5|NA
TGTGCCAGCAGCCGTGACCAGAATCAGCCCCAGCATTTT
CASSRDQNQPQHF
>TRBV6-4|few|TRBJ2-3|TRBD2
TGTGCCAGCAGTGACGGGACTAGCGGGGGGGCCGATACGCAGTATTTT
CASSDGTSGGADTQYF
>TRBV25-1|NA|TRBJ2-7|NA
TGTGCCAGCAGTGAATATTTTTACCCAGGGTCACTAAACGAGCAGTACTTC
CASSEYFYPGSLNEQYF
>TRBV19|NA|TRBJ1-3|NA
TGTGCCAGTAGTATATGGGTCAGCTCTGGAAACACCATATATTTT
CASSIWVSSGNTIYF
>TRBV7-8|NA|TRBJ1-5|TRBD1
TGTGCCAGCAGCTCCCGGACAGGGGGCAATCAGCCCCAGCATTTT
CASSSRTGGNQPQHF
>TRBV6-5|NA|TRBJ2-4|TRBD1
TGTGCCAGCAGCGGACAGGGGTTATATGAGGACATTCAGTACTTC
CASSGQGLYEDIQYF
>TRBV18|NA|TRBJ1-5|NA
TGTGCCAGCTCACCCCTGGGGGGGGAGAATCAGCCCCAGCATTTT
CASSPLGGENQPQHF
>TRBV6-5|NA|TRBJ2-3|NA
TGTGCCAGCAGTTACTCGTTAACCCCAGATACGCAGTATTTT
CASSYSLTPDTQYF
>TRBV2|NA|TRBJ1-5|NA
TGTGCCAGCAGTCTTGCTAGGGCTAGCAATCAGCCCCAGCATTTT
CASSLARASNQPQHF
>TRBV4-1|NA|TRBJ1-2|NA
TGCGCCAGCAGCCAAGACGGCTATGGCTACACCTTC
CASSQDGYGYTF
>TRBV6-4|few|TRBJ2-1|NA
TGTGCCAGCAGTGACGCCGCAGGGGAGGGTGAGCAGTTCTTC
CASSDAAGEGEQFF
>TRBV18|NA|TRBJ1-5|NA
TGTGCCAGCTCACCGGACCGTAATCAGCCCCAGCATTTT
CASSPDRNQPQHF
>TRBV6-5|NA|TRBJ1-5|NA
TGTGCCAGCAGTCGTACCCTTCGAGGGCCCCAGCATTTT
CASSRTLRGPQHF
>TRBV27|NA|TRBJ1-2|TRBD1
TGTGCCAGCAGCACCCGGGACAGGGAGGGCTATGGCTACACCTTC
CASSTRDREGYGYTF
>TRBV7-2|NA|TRBJ1-5|NA
TGTGCCAGCAGCTTATTCGGTGCAGGGGAGAATCAGCCCCAGCATTTT
CASSLFGAGENQPQHF
>TRBV4-1|NA|TRBJ1-1|NA
TGCGCCAGCAGCCATGGGCGAATCCCTGAAGCTTTCTTT
CASSHGRIPEAFF
>TRBV11-2|few|TRBJ2-1|TRBD2
TGTGCCAGCAGCTCTAGCGGGAACTACAATGAGCAGTTCTTC
CASSSSGNYNEQFF
>TRBV4-2|NA|TRBJ2-6|NA
TGTGCCAGCAGCCAAGGTCTACAGGACGCCTCTGGGGCCAACGTCCTGACTTTC
CASSQGLQDASGANVLTF
>TRBV27|NA|TRBJ2-7|NA
TGTGCCAGCAGTTCCCTCTCCTACGAGCAGTACTTC
CASSSLSYEQYF
>TRBV7-2|NA|TRBJ1-3|NA
TGTGCCAGCAGCTTAAGGGGTGGAGGAAACACCATATATTTT
CASSLRGGGNTIYF
>TRBV2|NA|TRBJ2-7|NA
TGTGCCAGCAGTGAAATCCAGGGGAGGGGCGAGCAGTACTTC
CASSEIQGRGEQYF
>TRBV27|NA|TRBJ2-7|NA
TGTGCCAGCTCTACAGGACGGTCCTACGAGCAGTACTTC
CASSTGRSYEQYF
>TRBV5-4|NA|TRBJ1-2|TRBD1
TGTGCCAGCAGCTTGGGGGACAGGGGTGGTGGCTACACCTTC
CASSLGDRGGGYTF
>TRBV19|NA|TRBJ2-2|NA
TGTGCCACGATGAACACCGGGGAGCTGTTTTTT
CATMNTGELFF
>TRBV7-9|NA|TRBJ2-1|NA
TGTGCCAGCAGCCCGGGTAGGTCAGGTGAGCAGTTCTTC
CASSPGRSGEQFF
>TRBV5-1|NA|TRBJ1-1|NA
TGCGCCAGCAGCTTGGGTGACGGGAACACTGAAGCTTTCTTT
CASSLGDGNTEAFF
>TRBV9|NA|TRBJ2-3|TRBD2
TGTGCCAGCAGCACAGGGACTAGCCGTGCAGATACGCAGTATTTT
CASSTGTSRADTQYF
>TRBV6-5|once|TRBJ1-1|NA
TGTGCCAGCAGCAGAACAGGGCGCACTGAAGCTTTCTTT
CASSRTGRTEAFF
>TRBV2|NA|TRBJ2-6|TRBD1
TGTGCCAGCAGTTGGACAGGGTCAGGGGCCAACGTCCTGACTTTC
CASSWTGSGANVLTF
>TRBV29-1|NA|TRBJ1-2|NA
TGCAGCGTCGGGGTTGGGGGAGCTAACTATGGCTACACCTTC
CSVGVGGANYGYTF
>TRBV19|NA|TRBJ2-4|TRBD2
TGTGCCAGTAGTAACCGACTAGTCGGGGAGGGCATTCAGTACTTC
CASSNRLVGEGIQYF
>TRBV21-1|NA|TRBJ2-7|NA
TGTGCCAGCAGCAAAGAGGGACCCCCGGAGGTCTACGAGCAGTACTTC
CASSKEGPPEVYEQYF
>TRBV5-1|NA|TRBJ2-1|TRBD2
TGCGCCAGCAGCGTGGGGTCGGGACTAGCGCCCTACAATGAGCAGTTCTTC
CASSVGSGLAPYNEQFF
>TRBV14|few|TRBJ2-2|NA
TGTGCCAGCAGCCCAAGAACGACCGGGGAGCTGTTTTTT
CASSPRTTGELFF